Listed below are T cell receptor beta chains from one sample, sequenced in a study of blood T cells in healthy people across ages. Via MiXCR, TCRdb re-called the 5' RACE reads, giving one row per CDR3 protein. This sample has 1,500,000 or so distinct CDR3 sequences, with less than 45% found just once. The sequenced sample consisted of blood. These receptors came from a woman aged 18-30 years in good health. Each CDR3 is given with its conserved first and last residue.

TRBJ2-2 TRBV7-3 CASRRRRDPTGELFF
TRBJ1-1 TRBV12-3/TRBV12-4 CASSLLAGNTEAFF
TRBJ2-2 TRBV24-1 CATSDDTGFTGELFF
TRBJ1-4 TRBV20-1 CSAHDRAGGEKLFF
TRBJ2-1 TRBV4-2 CASSQESRLAGNEQFF
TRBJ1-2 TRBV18 CASSHQNYYGYTF
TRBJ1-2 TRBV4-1 CASSQPRTANYGYTF
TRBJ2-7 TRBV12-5 CASGPTSESSYEQYF
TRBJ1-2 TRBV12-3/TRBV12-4 CASSLALAGYYGYTF
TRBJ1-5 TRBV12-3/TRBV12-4 CASSFGDRGPLNQPQHF
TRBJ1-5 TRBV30 CAASRGSNQPQHF
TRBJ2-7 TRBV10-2 CTSSGRLSSYEQYF
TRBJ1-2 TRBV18 CASSPGRQVNYGYTF
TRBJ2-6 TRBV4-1 CASSQVYSGASVLTF
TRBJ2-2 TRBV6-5 CASSYSRTGTGELFF
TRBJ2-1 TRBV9 CASSVDVTEQFF
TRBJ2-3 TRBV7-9 CASSFGSSGSKDTQYF
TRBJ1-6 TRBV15 CATSSPRVYRDVNSPLHF
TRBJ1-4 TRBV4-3 CASSQEGRGTEKLFF
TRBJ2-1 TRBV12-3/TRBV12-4 CASTWDVYEQFF
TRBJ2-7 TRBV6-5 CASSPTGGTYEQYF
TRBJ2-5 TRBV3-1 CASSQATGLQTQYF
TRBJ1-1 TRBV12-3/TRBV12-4 CASSSGARGAFF